Each of the 6 T cell receptor beta chains below was sequenced from the same sample in a study of T cell responses to AZD1222 COVID-19 vaccine. Repertoires were generated with immunoSEQ multiplex PCR, while TCRdb's copy carries only in-frame clones and drops some. The data show some 150,000 clones, 80% to 95% seen once. Sequences were derived from peripheral blood, sampled 28 days after the second AZD1222 dose. The receptors here all came from an adult who received the AZD1222 COVID-19 vaccine.

J is TRBJ2-7 and V is TRBV15, with 7 bases lining up with TRBD1. CDR3 length: 15 residues. Unmatched junction bases numbered 6, after V lost 0 bases and J lost 4 bases. Germline V gene lookup returns CDR1 LNHNV and CDR2 YYDKDF (reference sequence). The CDR3 nucleotides read TGTGCCACCAGCAGAGAGACAGGGAGTAGGTACGAGCAGTACTTC. Its translation: CATSRETGSRYEQYF.

The gene calls are TRBV7-8 and TRBJ2-1, with a possible D match to TRBD2 (6 bases). CDR1 and CDR2 from the germline V gene are SGHVS and FQNEAQ. V was shortened by 5 bases and J by 9 bases, with 11 bases between the two germline ends. This CDR3 contains 12 residues. The CDR3 nucleotides are TGTGCCAGCAGCCCGAGGGGAGGTGAGCAGTTCTTC. Residues: CASSPRGGEQFF.

J is TRBJ1-6 and V is TRBV28; a possible D gene is TRBD1 (6 bases). Germline loops: CDR1 MDHEN, CDR2 SYDVKM. Trimming cost V 5 bases and J 6 bases, with 11 bases left between them. CDR3 length: 14 amino acids. In DNA form, the CDR3 reads TGTGCCAGCAGTCGTGGACAGTTTAATTCACCCCTCCACTTT. This gives the protein CASSRGQFNSPLHF.

This chain joins TRBV28 and TRBJ1-5, with D unclear. Trimming stripped 2 bases from V and 5 bases from J, with 7 bases between. Germline V lookup: CDR1 MDHEN, CDR2 SYDVKM. This CDR3 has 13 residues. CDR3 sequence: CASSLPGYQPQHF. In nucleotides, the CDR3 is TGTGCCAGCAGTTTACCGGGGTATCAGCCCCAGCATTTT.

The chain recombines TRBV7-2 with TRBJ2-2, with TRBD2 matching 9 bases. The trim removed 1 base at V and 5 bases at J, leaving 8 bases unmatched. Per germline, CDR1 SGHTA and CDR2 FQGNSA. The CDR3 is 17 residues long. The CDR3 nucleotides read TGTGCCAGCAGCTTAGGGGGCGGGAGGGCCGGAACCGGGGAGCTGTTTTTT. Its protein product is CASSLGGGRAGTGELFF. The whole variable domain, remainder taken from reference TRBV7-2 and TRBJ2-2, is GAGVSQSPSNKVTEKGKDVELRCDPISGHTALYWYRQSLGQGLEFLIYFQGNSAPDKSGLPSDRFSAERTGGSVSTLTIQRTQQEDSAVYLCASSLGGGRAGTGELFFGEGSRLTVL.

This clone was seen just once. The chain recombines TRBV19 with TRBJ1-2; D is unclear. V lost 5 bases to trimming and J lost 0 bases, with 13 bases between them. The CDR3 has 15 amino acids. Per germline, CDR1 LNHDA and CDR2 SQIVND (reference sequence). The CDR3 reads CASSLAGSPNYGYTF. CDR3 nucleotides: TGTGCCAGTAGTCTCGCAGGATCTCCTAACTATGGCTACACCTTC.